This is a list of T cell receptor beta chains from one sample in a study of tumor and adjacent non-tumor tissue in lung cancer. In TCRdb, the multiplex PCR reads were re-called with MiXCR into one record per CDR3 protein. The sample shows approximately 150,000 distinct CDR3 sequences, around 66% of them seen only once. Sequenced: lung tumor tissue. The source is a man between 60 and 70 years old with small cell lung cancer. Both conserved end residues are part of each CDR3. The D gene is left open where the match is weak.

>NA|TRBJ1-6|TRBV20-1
CSVRTGSYNPPLHF
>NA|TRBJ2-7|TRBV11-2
CASSASGLSYEQYF
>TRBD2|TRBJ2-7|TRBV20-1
CSAPTTESGMGGEQYF
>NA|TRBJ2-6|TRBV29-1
CSVGESSGANVLTF
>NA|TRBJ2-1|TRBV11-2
CASSLAVGTSYNKQFF
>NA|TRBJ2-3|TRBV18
CASSPESKRDTQYF
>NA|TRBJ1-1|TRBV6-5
CTSRRDHQNTEVFF
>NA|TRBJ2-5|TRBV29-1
CSIVRFQGTQETQYF
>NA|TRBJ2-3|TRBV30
CAWSVREQDTQYF
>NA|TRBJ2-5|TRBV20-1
CSTRTQQETQYF
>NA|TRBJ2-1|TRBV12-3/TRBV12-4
CASSAQGLPYNEQFF
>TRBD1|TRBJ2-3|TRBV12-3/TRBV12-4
CASSLRDSHPRLAADTQYF
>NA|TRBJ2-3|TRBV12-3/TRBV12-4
CAGSLRTDTQYF
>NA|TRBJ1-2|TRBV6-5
CASTSATGLYGHTF
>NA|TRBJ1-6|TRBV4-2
CASSQVDDSPLHF
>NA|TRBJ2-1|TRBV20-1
CNARDSGTHAGQFF
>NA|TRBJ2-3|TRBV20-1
CTARTSLVRTDSQYF
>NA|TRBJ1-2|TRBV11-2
CGSSSPDGYGYTF
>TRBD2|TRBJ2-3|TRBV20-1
CNARLAGTTDTQYF
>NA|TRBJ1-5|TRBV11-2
CASSLSSMSGQPQHF
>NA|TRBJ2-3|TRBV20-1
CCARDLGDTQYF
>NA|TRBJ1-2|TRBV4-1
CASSLGRTVYGYTF
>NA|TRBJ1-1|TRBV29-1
CSVSWRGLNTEAFF
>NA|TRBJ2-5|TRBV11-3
CANRLEQVGTQYF
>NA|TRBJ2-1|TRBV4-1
CASSQPLFAEMGSVFF
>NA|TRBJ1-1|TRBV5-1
CASSDRTGTEAFF
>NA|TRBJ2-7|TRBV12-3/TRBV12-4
CASSFPGTYEQYF